This T cell receptor (beta chain) stems from a study of blood T cell repertoires in COVID-19. Study context: Some COVID-19 samples were acute and others convalescent; all came from the United States, Italy and Spain.

V was clipped by 0 bases and J by 4 bases, with 16 bases between them. Germline loops: CDR1 SGHDT, CDR2 YYEEEE. This CDR3 is 16 amino acids long. In the original processing: Estimation of nucleated cell counts relied on the amplification of reference gene primers. Sequenced by immunoSEQ multiplex PCR; TCRdb stores in-frame clones only, minus some. V, J and clone size are those of that table, while D and trimming were read from the DNA. The sample lists 150,000 to 190,000 clones; around four fifths were seen once. The chain is built from TRBV5-6 and TRBJ2-5; no definite D call. The sample was peripheral blood. The origin of this receptor is an elderly woman with acute or convalescent COVID-19. The CDR3 sequence is CASSLAGVVGSETQYF. In DNA, the CDR3 is TGTGCCAGCAGCTTGGCCGGAGTAGTCGGTTCAGAGACCCAGTACTTC.